The 22 T cell receptor beta chains in this list originate from one sample, sequenced in a study of cytomegalovirus exposure and HLA in healthy donors. PCR was performed using 60 Vbeta and 13 Jbeta primers. Libraries were prepared by immunoSEQ multiplex PCR; TCRdb keeps only in-frame clonotypes and omits some of them. The table for this sample gives about 92,000 clones. Sequenced: PBMCs. The source of these receptors is a man over 45 in good health and CMV-seropositive.

The rearrangement links TRBV14 to TRBJ2-1, with a possible D match to TRBD2 (5 bases). V was shortened by 4 bases and J by 8 bases, with 15 bases between the two germline ends. CDR3 length: 14 amino acids. CDR1 is SGHDN and CDR2 is FVKESK in the germline V gene. The CDR3 coding sequence is TGTGCCAGCAGCCCGCCGCCCCTGGGAGATGAGCAGTTCTTC. This translates into CASSPPPLGDEQFF. Full variable domain (outside the CDR3, taken from reference TRBV14 and TRBJ2-1): EAGVTQFPSHSVIEKGQTVTLRCDPISGHDNLYWYRRVMGKEIKFLLHFVKESKQDESGMPNNRFLAERTGGTYSTLKVQPAELEDSGVYFCASSPPPLGDEQFFGPGTRLTVL.

J is TRBJ2-3 and V is TRBV19, with 10 nucleotides matching TRBD2. The CDR3 is 15 amino acids. J lost 5 bases, V lost 1 base, and 3 bases had no gene match. Per the germline V gene, CDR1 is LNHDA and CDR2 is SQIVND (reference sequence). CDR3 coding DNA: TGTGCCAGTAGTATAGCGGCTAGCGGGAGAGATACGCAGTATTTT. Residues: CASSIAASGRDTQYF. The full variable domain, its missing parts supplied by reference TRBV19 and TRBJ2-3, is DGGITQSPKYLFRKEGQNVTLSCEQNLNHDAMYWYRQDPGQGLRLIYYSQIVNDFQKGDIAEGYSVSREKKESFPLTVTSAQKNPTAFYLCASSIAASGRDTQYFGPGTRLTVL.

The chain recombines TRBV11-3 with TRBJ1-1; 8 bases line up with TRBD1. J was trimmed by 7 bases and V by 2 bases; bases with no gene match: 6. The CDR3 extends over 14 amino acids. In germline, CDR1 is SGHNT, CDR2 YENEEA. The CDR3, as DNA: TGTGCCAGCAGCTTATCCAGGGGGCAGAATGAAGCTTTCTTT. Amino acids: CASSLSRGQNEAFF.

The genes are TRBV4-3 and TRBJ1-2, with a tentative D call TRBD1 (5 bases). Germline CDR1 is LGHNA and CDR2 is YSLEER. V lost 0 bases to trimming and J lost 2 bases, with 7 bases between them. The CDR3 is 14 amino acids. The CDR3 is CASSQDRGNYGYTF. As DNA, the CDR3 is TGCGCCAGCAGCCAAGACCGGGGGAACTATGGCTACACCTTC.

The genes are TRBV19 and TRBJ1-5; D is perhaps TRBD1 (5 bases). The germline CDR1 and CDR2 sequences are LNHDA and SQIVND (reference sequence). Trimming left V 3 bases short and J 5 bases short, with 14 bases between. The CDR3 has 15 amino acids. DNA of the CDR3: TGTGCCAGTAGTATTTTCGTCGACAGTTATCAGCCCCAGCATTTT. Its protein is CASSIFVDSYQPQHF.

The V and J genes are TRBV5-8 and TRBJ1-2, with D possibly being TRBD1 (6 bases). Germline V gene lookup returns CDR1 SGHTS and CDR2 YDEGEE. The CDR3 spans 12 residues. Trimming took off 5 bases at V and 12 bases at J, with 17 bases between the two ends. For the CDR3, the DNA is TGTGCCAGCAGTTTTGGACAGTGGTTCCACACCTTC. Translating gives CASSFGQWFHTF. Together with reference TRBV5-8 and TRBJ1-2, the CDR3 gives the full variable domain: EAGVTQSPTHLIKTRGQQATLRCSPISGHTSVYWYQQALGLGLQFLLWYDEGEERNRGNFPPRFSGRQFPNYSSELNVNALELEDSALYLCASSFGQWFHTFGSGTRLTVV.

V gene TRBV9 combines with J gene TRBJ2-2, with 7 positions matching TRBD1. Germline trimming cut 3 bases from V and 4 bases from J; bases unmatched to any gene: 9. CDR3 length: 16 residues. Germline assignment: CDR1 SGDLS and CDR2 YYNGEE. CDR3 in DNA: TGTGCCAGCAGCGCCAAGACAGGGCGGGCCACCGGGGAGCTGTTTTTT. Protein product: CASSAKTGRATGELFF.

V and J are TRBV9 and TRBJ1-1; TRBD1 is a possible D gene (5 bases). Trimming cost V 3 bases and J 0 bases, with 21 bases left between them. The CDR3 spans 18 residues. Germline V gene data show CDR1 as SGDLS and CDR2 as YYNGEE. The CDR3 loop is CASSGRKDSGSMNTEAFF. CDR3 DNA sequence: TGTGCCAGCAGCGGAAGAAAAGACAGCGGGTCCATGAACACTGAAGCTTTCTTT. The variable domain in full, completed from reference TRBV9 and TRBJ1-1, reads DSGVTQTPKHLITATGQRVTLRCSPRSGDLSVYWYQQSLDQGLQFLIQYYNGEERAKGNILERFSAQQFPDLHSELNLSSLELGDSALYFCASSGRKDSGSMNTEAFFGQGTRLTVV.

The genes are TRBV9 and TRBJ1-5; 9 positions match TRBD1. V lost 0 bases and J lost 6; bases outside the gene matches: 4. CDR1 and CDR2 (germline): SGDLS, YYNGEE. The CDR3 runs 15 residues. This CDR3 reads CASSVGDRVGQPQHF. The CDR3 coding sequence is TGTGCCAGCAGCGTAGGGGACAGGGTAGGTCAGCCCCAGCATTTT.

The chain recombines TRBV19 with TRBJ1-5, with 8 positions matching TRBD1. The CDR3 has 15 residues. Germline assignment: CDR1 LNHDA and CDR2 SQIVND (reference sequence). V was clipped by 4 bases and J by 6 bases; unmatched bases: 8. This chain's CDR3 is CASSTRGREAQPQHF. The CDR3 bases are TGTGCCAGTAGTACCAGGGGGCGAGAAGCTCAGCCCCAGCATTTT. The whole variable domain, filled in from reference TRBV19 and TRBJ1-5, reads DGGITQSPKYLFRKEGQNVTLSCEQNLNHDAMYWYRQDPGQGLRLIYYSQIVNDFQKGDIAEGYSVSREKKESFPLTVTSAQKNPTAFYLCASSTRGREAQPQHFGDGTRLSIL.

This rearrangement joins TRBV7-9 to TRBJ1-3, with D uncertain. This CDR3 comprises 13 residues. Trimming stripped 6 bases from V and 4 bases from J, with 10 bases between. Germline V gene sequence: CDR1 SEHNR, CDR2 FQNEAQ (reference sequence). This chain's CDR3 is CASSPTVGNTIYF. In DNA, the CDR3 is TGTGCCAGCAGTCCGACTGTGGGAAACACCATATATTTT.

V is TRBV7-8 and J is TRBJ1-5, with D tentatively TRBD1 (5 bases). Deletions cut 1 base from V and 3 bases from J, with 13 bases between. This CDR3 spans 16 amino acids. Germline assignment: CDR1 SGHVS and CDR2 FQNEAQ. The CDR3 DNA follows: TGTGCCAGCAGCTTAGTGGGGGGGGAACCCAATCAGCCCCAGCATTTT. Translation: CASSLVGGEPNQPQHF.

The chain joins TRBV4-3 to TRBJ1-5; 8 bases are shared with TRBD1. From germline, CDR1 is LGHNA and CDR2 YSLEER. J gave up 1 base and V 8 bases, and 4 bases lay outside the gene matches. The CDR3 sequence is 14 residues long. The CDR3 region has the DNA TGCGCCAGCGCAGGGGGCTTAAGCAATCAGCCCCAGCATTTT. It specifies CASAGGLSNQPQHF.

V and J are TRBV2 and TRBJ1-1; 8 nucleotides align to TRBD1. Trimming removed 6 bases from V and 5 bases from J; junction bases left unmatched: 2. This CDR3 spans 12 amino acids. The V gene's germline CDR1 is SNHLY and CDR2 FYNNEI. In DNA form, the CDR3 reads TGTGCCAGCAGCCAGGGGGCGACTGAAGCTTTCTTT. Encoded protein: CASSQGATEAFF.

J is TRBJ1-2 and V is TRBV18, with D tentatively TRBD1 (6 bases). The V gene's germline CDR1 is KGHSH and CDR2 LQKENI. This CDR3 region has 15 residues. The V and J ends lost 0 bases and 6 bases respectively, with 14 bases between them. The CDR3 spells CASSPPARGTDGYTF. As DNA, the CDR3 is TGTGCCAGCTCACCACCTGCCAGGGGAACGGATGGCTACACCTTC. The complete variable domain, with remaining parts taken from reference TRBV18 and TRBJ1-2, reads NAGVMQNPRHLVRRRGQEARLRCSPMKGHSHVYWYRQLPEEGLKFMVYLQKENIIDESGMPKERFSAEFPKEGPSILRIQQVVRGDSAAYFCASSPPARGTDGYTFGSGTRLTVV.

The chain combines TRBV18 with TRBJ1-2; TRBD1 aligns across 7 bases. Germline V gives CDR1 KGHSH, CDR2 LQKENI. This CDR3 contains 15 residues. With 3 bases clipped from V and 0 bases from J, the junction kept 4 bases outside the gene matches. The CDR3 loop reads CASSPTGDTNYGYTF. The CDR3 nucleotides read TGTGCCAGCTCACCCACAGGGGACACTAACTATGGCTACACCTTC.

The J gene is TRBJ2-2, the V gene TRBV5-4; 7 bases are a match to TRBD2. CDR1 SGHNT and CDR2 YYREEE come from the germline V gene (reference sequence). Trimming at V came to 0 bases and at J to 2 bases, leaving 1 base not matched to a gene. CDR3 size: 15 residues. CDR3 region: CASSLASGNTGELFF. As DNA, the CDR3 is TGTGCCAGCAGCTTGGCTAGCGGAAACACCGGGGAGCTGTTTTTT.

V and J are TRBV28 and TRBJ1-1; tentatively, D is TRBD1 (5 bases). The CDR3 totals 12 residues. Trimming shortened V by 11 bases and J by 0 bases, and 10 bases separated the two germline ends. The V gene's germline CDR1 is MDHEN and CDR2 SYDVKM. The CDR3 reads CAGGGMNTEAFF. In DNA, the CDR3 is TGTGCCGGGGGGGGGATGAACACTGAAGCTTTCTTT.

The chain is built from TRBV25-1 and TRBJ2-5, with 15 bases matching TRBD2. Germline CDR1 MGHDK, CDR2 SYGVNS. The CDR3 loop spans 17 amino acids. The V segment lost 7 bases and the J segment 7 bases; nucleotides outside the gene matches: 13. CDR3 sequence reads: CASNPGLAGGPMTTQYF. In DNA form, the CDR3 reads TGTGCCAGCAACCCGGGACTAGCGGGAGGCCCTATGACGACCCAGTACTTC. Using reference TRBV25-1 and TRBJ2-5 for the parts outside the CDR3, the full variable domain is EADIYQTPRYLVIGTGKKITLECSQTMGHDKMYWYQQDPGMELHLIHYSYGVNSTEKGDLSSESTVSRIRTEHFPLTLESARPSHTSQYLCASNPGLAGGPMTTQYFGPGTRLLVL.

The rearrangement joins TRBV30 to TRBJ1-1; 7 nucleotides agree with TRBD1. CDR3 length: 14 residues. CDR1 and CDR2 from the germline V gene are GTSNPN and SVGIG (reference sequence). With 6 bases clipped from V and 1 base from J, the junction kept 8 bases outside the gene matches. CDR3 nucleotides: TGTGCCTGCTTAACGGACAGGTCGAACACTGAAGCTTTCTTT. As protein: CACLTDRSNTEAFF. Variable domain in full (rest from reference TRBV30 and TRBJ1-1): SQTIHQWPATLVQPVGSPLSLECTVEGTSNPNLYWYRQAAGRGLQLLFYSVGIGQISSEVPQNLSASRPQDRQFILSSKKLLLSDSGFYLCACLTDRSNTEAFFGQGTRLTVV.

The CDR3 DNA is TGTGCCAGCAGTGAAATCCAGGGGAATCACTATGGCTACACCTTC. This codes for CASSEIQGNHYGYTF. V usage is TRBV6-1 and J usage is TRBJ1-2; TRBD1 might be the D (6 bases). The CDR3 is 15 amino acids. Trimming pared 2 bases from V and 3 bases from J, leaving 13 bases between. CDR1 is MNHNS and CDR2 is SASEGT in the germline V gene.

The chain has TRBV11-2 and TRBJ2-1, with TRBD2 matching 13 bases. This CDR3 region has 16 residues. V gave up 1 base and J gave up 9 bases; unmatched junction bases: 6. Germline V gene lookup returns CDR1 SGHAT and CDR2 FQNNGV. The CDR3 loop reads CASSLVLAGGPLEQFF. The CDR3 coding sequence is TGTGCCAGCAGCTTAGTACTAGCGGGAGGGCCACTTGAGCAGTTCTTC. Based on the CDR3 plus reference TRBV11-2 and TRBJ2-1, the full variable domain is EAGVAQSPRYKIIEKRQSVAFWCNPISGHATLYWYQQILGQGPKLLIQFQNNGVVDDSQLPKDRFSAERLKGVDSTLKIQPAKLEDSAVYLCASSLVLAGGPLEQFFGPGTRLTVL.